This TCR beta chain was captured in a study of blood T cell repertoires in COVID-19. Background on the study: Acute and convalescent COVID-19 samples came from the United States, Italy and Spain. PBMCs, B-cell-depleted T cells, or T cells provided the cDNA or gDNA that made up the material.

Assay used: immunoSEQ multiplex PCR; TCRdb lists only in-frame clones, some missing. This sample has 150,000 to 200,000 clones; over 75% occur once, and the top ten carry about 6.3%. Cohorts were based on clinical histories the participants reported. Symptom resolution, clearance, or two negative PCRs marked donors in Cohort 3 as recovered. This CDR3 has 15 residues. CDR1 is MNHEY and CDR2 is SVGAGI in the germline V gene. J gave up 4 bases and V 10 bases, and 10 bases lay outside the gene matches. Material: PBMCs or T cells enriched from blood (not recorded which). This sequence originates from a woman aged 50 to 60 who had recovered from COVID-19. The chain has TRBV6-5 and TRBJ2-7; TRBD2 agrees at 13 bases. Written as DNA, the CDR3 is TGTGCCACCACCCCGGGGACTAGCGGGGTTTACGAGCAGTACTTC. Translated: CATTPGTSGVYEQYF.